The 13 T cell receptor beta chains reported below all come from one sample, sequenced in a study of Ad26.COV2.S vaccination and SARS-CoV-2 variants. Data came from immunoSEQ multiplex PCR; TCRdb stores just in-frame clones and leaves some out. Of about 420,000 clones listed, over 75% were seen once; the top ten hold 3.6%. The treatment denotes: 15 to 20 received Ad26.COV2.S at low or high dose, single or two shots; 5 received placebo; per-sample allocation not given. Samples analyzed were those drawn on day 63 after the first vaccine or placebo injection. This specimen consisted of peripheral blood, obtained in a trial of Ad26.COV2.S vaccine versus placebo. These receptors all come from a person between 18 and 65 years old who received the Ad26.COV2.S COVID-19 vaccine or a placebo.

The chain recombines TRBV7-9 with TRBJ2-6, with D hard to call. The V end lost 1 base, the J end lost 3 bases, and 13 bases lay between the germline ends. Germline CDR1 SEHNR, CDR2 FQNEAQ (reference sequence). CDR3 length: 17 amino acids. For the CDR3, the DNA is TGTGCCAGCAGCTTAGGAGGCCTTCGAGATGGGGCCAACGTCCTGACTTTC. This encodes CASSLGGLRDGANVLTF.

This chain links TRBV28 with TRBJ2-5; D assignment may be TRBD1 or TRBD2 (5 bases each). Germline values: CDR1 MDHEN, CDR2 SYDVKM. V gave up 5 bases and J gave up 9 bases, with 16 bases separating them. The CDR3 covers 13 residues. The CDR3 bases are TGTGCCAGCAGTCCTCCGGGACCTGGGGCCCAGTACTTC. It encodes CASSPPGPGAQYF.

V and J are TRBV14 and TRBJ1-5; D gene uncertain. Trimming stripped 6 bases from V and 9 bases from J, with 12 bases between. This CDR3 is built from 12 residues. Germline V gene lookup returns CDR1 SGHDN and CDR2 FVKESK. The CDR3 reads CASRGSSGPQHF. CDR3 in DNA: TGTGCCAGCAGAGGCAGTTCTGGGCCCCAGCATTTT.

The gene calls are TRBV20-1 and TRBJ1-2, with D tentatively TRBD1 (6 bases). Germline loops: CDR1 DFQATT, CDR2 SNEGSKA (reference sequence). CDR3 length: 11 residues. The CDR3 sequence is CGSRDTYGYTF. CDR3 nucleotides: TGCGGATCGAGGGACACCTATGGCTACACCTTC.

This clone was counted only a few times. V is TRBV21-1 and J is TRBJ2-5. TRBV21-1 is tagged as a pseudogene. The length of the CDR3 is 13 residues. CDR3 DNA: TGTGCCAGCGACAAAGGGGTAGGAGAGACCCAGTACTTC. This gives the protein CASDKGVGETQYF.

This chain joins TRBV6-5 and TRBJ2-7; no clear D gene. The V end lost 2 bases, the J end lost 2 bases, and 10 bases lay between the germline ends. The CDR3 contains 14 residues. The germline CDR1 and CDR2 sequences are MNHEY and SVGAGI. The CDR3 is CASSYVRGTYEQYF. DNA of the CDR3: TGTGCCAGCAGTTACGTTCGCGGCACCTACGAGCAGTACTTC.

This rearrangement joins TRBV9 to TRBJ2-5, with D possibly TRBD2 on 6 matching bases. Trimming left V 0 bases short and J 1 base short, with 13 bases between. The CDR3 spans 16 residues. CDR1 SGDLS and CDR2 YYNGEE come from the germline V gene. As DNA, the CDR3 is TGTGCCAGCAGCGTAGGGGCGGGGCTCCCCCAAGAGACCCAGTACTTC. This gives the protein CASSVGAGLPQETQYF. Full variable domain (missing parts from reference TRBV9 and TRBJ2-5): DSGVTQTPKHLITATGQRVTLRCSPRSGDLSVYWYQQSLDQGLQFLIQYYNGEERAKGNILERFSAQQFPDLHSELNLSSLELGDSALYFCASSVGAGLPQETQYFGPGTRLLVL.

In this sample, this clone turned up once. The CDR3 coding sequence is TGTGCCAGCAGCTTAGGGAGGGACAGGAACACTGAAGCTTTCTTT. It translates to CASSLGRDRNTEAFF. V is TRBV11-2 and J is TRBJ1-1; TRBD1 matches 7 bases. This CDR3 comprises 15 residues. Trimming took 1 base from V and 1 from J; bases not matched to a gene: 3. In germline, CDR1 is SGHAT, CDR2 FQNNGV.

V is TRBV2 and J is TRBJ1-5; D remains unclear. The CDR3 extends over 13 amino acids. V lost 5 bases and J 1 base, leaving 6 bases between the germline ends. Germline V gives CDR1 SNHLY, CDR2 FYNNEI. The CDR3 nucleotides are TGTGCCAGCAGTCTCGGGAGCAATCAGCCCCAGCATTTT. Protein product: CASSLGSNQPQHF.

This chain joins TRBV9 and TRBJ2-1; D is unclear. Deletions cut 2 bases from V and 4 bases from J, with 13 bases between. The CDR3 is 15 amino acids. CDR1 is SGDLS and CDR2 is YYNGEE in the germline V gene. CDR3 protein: CASSVDWLVYNEQFF. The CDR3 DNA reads TGTGCCAGCAGCGTCGACTGGCTCGTTTACAATGAGCAGTTCTTC.

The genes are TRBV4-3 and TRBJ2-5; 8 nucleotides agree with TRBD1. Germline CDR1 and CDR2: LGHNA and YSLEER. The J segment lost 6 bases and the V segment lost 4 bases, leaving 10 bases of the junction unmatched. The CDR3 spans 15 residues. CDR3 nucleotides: TGCGCCAGCAGCCTTTCGGACAGGGCTCCGAAGACCCAGTACTTC. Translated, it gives CASSLSDRAPKTQYF.

CDR3 nucleotide sequence: TGTGCCAGCAGTTTCTCTTTTCGCGGGGGGGCCTACAATGAGCAGTTCTTC. It codes for CASSFSFRGGAYNEQFF. This sequence joins TRBV6-2 or TRBV6-3 and TRBJ2-1, with 9 bases fitting TRBD2. This CDR3 spans 17 amino acids. Unmatched junction bases numbered 9, after V lost 4 bases and J lost 2 bases. Germline V gives CDR1 MNHEY, CDR2 SVGEGT.

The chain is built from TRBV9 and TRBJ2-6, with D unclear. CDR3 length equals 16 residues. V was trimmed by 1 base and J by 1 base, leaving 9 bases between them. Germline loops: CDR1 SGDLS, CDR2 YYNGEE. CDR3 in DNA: TGTGCCAGCAGCGTAATCCCAATTTCTGGGGCCAACGTCCTGACTTTC. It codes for CASSVIPISGANVLTF. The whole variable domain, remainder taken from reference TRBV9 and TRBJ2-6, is DSGVTQTPKHLITATGQRVTLRCSPRSGDLSVYWYQQSLDQGLQFLIQYYNGEERAKGNILERFSAQQFPDLHSELNLSSLELGDSALYFCASSVIPISGANVLTFGAGSRLTVL.